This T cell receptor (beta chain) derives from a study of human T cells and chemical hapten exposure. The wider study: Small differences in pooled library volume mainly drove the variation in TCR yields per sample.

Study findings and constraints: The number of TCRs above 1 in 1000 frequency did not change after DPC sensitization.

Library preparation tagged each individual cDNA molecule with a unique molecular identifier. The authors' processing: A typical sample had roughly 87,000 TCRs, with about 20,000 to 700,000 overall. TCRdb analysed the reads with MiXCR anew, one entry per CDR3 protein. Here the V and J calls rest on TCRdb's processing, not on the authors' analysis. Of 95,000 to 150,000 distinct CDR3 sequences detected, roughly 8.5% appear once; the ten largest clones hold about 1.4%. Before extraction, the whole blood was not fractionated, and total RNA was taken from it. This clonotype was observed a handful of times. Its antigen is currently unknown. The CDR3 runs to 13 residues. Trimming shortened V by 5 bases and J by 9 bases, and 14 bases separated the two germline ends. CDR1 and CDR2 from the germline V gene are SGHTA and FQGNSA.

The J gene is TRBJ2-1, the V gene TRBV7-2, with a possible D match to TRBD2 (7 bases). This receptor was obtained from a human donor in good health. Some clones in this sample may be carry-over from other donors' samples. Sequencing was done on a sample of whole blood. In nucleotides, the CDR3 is TGTGCCAGCAGCCCCGGAGGGGGGGGTGAGCAGTTCTTC. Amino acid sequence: CASSPGGGGEQFF.